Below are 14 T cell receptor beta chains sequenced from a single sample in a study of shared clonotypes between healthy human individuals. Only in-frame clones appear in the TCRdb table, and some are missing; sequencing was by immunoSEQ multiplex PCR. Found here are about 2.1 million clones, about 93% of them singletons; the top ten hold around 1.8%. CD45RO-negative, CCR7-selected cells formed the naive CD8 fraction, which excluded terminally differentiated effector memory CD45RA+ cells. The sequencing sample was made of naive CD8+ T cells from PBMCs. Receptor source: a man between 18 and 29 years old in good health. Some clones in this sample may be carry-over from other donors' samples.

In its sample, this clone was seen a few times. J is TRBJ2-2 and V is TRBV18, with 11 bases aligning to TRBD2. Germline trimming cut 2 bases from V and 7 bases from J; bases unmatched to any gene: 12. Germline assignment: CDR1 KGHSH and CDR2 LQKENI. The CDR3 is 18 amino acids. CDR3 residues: CASSPEASGRRLYGELFF. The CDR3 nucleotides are TGTGCCAGCTCACCAGAGGCTAGCGGGAGGAGGCTCTACGGGGAGCTGTTTTTT. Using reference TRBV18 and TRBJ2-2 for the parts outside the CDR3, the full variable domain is NAGVMQNPRHLVRRRGQEARLRCSPMKGHSHVYWYRQLPEEGLKFMVYLQKENIIDESGMPKERFSAEFPKEGPSILRIQQVVRGDSAAYFCASSPEASGRRLYGELFFGEGSRLTVL.

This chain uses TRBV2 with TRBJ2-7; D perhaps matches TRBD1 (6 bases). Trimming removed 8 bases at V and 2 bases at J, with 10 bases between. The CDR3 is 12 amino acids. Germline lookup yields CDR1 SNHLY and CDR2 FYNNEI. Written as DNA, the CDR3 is TGTGCCAGCCGGGACAACCCCTACGAGCAGTACTTC. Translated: CASRDNPYEQYF. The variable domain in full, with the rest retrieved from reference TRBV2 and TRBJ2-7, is EPEVTQTPSHQVTQMGQEVILRCVPISNHLYFYWYRQILGQKVEFLVSFYNNEISEKSEIFDDQFSVERPDGSNFTLKIRSTKLEDSAMYFCASRDNPYEQYFGPGTRLTVT.

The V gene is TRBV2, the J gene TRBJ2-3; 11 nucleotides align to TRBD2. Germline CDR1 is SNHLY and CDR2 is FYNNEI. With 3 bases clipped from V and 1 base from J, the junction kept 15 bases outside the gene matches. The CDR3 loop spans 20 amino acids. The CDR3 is CASSDRGLLAGVRGTDTQYF. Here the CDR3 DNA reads TGTGCCAGCAGTGATCGAGGCTTACTAGCGGGGGTTCGGGGCACAGATACGCAGTATTTT.

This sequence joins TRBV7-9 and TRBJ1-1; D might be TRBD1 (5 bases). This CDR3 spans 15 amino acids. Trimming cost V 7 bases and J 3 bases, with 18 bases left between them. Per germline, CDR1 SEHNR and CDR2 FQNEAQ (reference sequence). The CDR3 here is CASTQGSGLDTEAFF. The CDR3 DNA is TGTGCCAGCACCCAAGGGTCAGGGCTAGACACTGAAGCTTTCTTT.

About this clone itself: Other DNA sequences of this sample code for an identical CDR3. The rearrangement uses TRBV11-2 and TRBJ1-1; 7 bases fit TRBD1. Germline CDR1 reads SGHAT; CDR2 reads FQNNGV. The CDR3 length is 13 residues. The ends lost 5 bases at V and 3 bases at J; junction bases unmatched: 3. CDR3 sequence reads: CASSLQGYTEAFF. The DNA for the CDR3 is TGTGCCAGCAGCCTACAGGGGTACACTGAAGCTTTCTTT.

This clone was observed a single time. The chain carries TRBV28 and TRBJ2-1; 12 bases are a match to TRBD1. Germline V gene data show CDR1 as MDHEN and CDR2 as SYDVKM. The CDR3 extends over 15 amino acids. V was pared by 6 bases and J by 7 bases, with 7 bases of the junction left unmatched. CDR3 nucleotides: TGTGCCAGCAGATGGGACAGGGGGCCGCGGAATGAGCAGTTCTTC. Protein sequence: CASRWDRGPRNEQFF.

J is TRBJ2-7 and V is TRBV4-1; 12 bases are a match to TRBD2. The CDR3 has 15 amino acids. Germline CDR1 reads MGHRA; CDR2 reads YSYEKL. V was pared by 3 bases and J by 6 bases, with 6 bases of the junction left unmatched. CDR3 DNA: TGCGCCAGCAGCCAGACTAGCGGGAGCCCTTCCGAGCAGTACTTC. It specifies CASSQTSGSPSEQYF.

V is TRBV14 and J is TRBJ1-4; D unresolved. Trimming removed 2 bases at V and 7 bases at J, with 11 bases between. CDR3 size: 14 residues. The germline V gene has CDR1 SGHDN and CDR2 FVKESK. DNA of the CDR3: TGTGCCAGCAGCCAACCCGGGTTAGGTGAAAAACTGTTTTTT. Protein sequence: CASSQPGLGEKLFF.

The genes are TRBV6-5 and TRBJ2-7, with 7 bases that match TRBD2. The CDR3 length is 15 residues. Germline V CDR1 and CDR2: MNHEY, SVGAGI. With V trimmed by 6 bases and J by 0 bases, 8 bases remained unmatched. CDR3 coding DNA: TGTGCCAGCAGACCTAGGGAGGGCAGCTCCTACGAGCAGTACTTC. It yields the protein CASRPREGSSYEQYF.

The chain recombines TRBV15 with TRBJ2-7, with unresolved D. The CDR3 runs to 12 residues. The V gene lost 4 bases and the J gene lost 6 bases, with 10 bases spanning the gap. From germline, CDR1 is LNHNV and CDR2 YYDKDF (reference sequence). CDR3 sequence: CATSTANGEQYF. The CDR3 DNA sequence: TGTGCCACCAGCACCGCAAATGGCGAGCAGTACTTC.

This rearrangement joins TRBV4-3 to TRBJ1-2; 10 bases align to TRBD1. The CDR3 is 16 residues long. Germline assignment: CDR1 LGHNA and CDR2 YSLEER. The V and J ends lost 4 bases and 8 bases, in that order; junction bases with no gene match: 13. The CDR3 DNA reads TGCGCCAGCAGCCTTCATCCCGGGACAGGGGATATGGGCTACACCTTC. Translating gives CASSLHPGTGDMGYTF.

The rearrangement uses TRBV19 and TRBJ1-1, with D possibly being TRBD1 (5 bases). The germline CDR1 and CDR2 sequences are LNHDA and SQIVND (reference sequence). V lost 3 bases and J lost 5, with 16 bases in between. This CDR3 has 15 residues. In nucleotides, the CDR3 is TGTGCCAGTAGTATTGATATGGGGGGAGGGACTGAAGCTTTCTTT. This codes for CASSIDMGGGTEAFF. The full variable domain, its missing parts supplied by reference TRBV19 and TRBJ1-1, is DGGITQSPKYLFRKEGQNVTLSCEQNLNHDAMYWYRQDPGQGLRLIYYSQIVNDFQKGDIAEGYSVSREKKESFPLTVTSAQKNPTAFYLCASSIDMGGGTEAFFGQGTRLTVV.

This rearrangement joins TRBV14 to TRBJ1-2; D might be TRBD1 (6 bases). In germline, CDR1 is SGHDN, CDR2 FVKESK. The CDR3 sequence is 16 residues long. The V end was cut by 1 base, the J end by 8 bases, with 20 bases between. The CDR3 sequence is CASSQVGLAGVRGYTF. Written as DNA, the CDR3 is TGTGCCAGCAGCCAAGTCGGATTGGCAGGGGTGAGAGGCTACACCTTC.

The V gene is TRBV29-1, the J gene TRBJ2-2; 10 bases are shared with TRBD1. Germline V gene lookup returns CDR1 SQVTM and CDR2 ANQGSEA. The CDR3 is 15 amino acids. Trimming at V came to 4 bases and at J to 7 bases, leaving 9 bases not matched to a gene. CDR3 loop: CSVAGTGAGGGELFF. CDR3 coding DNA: TGCAGCGTTGCCGGGACAGGGGCAGGTGGCGGGGAGCTGTTTTTT.